These 20 T cell receptor beta chains originate from one sample sequenced in a study of lymphopenia after photon versus proton radiotherapy. Some clones are missing from TCRdb's copy, which holds only in-frame ones; the method was immunoSEQ multiplex PCR. The sample gives 50,000 to 60,000 clones, around 90% of which show up once; 18% is in the top ten. The sample was peripheral blood, taken from a patient treated with photon-based radiotherapy. These receptor sequences come from a woman aged 40 to 55 with cholangiocarcinoma.

The chain couples TRBV30 to TRBJ1-5; D ambiguous. The germline V gene encodes CDR1 GTSNPN and CDR2 SVGIG (reference sequence). V dropped 1 base and J dropped 4 bases, with 8 bases sitting between them. This CDR3 comprises 13 residues. The CDR3 DNA reads TGTGCCTGGAGTGCACAGACTAATCAGCCCCAGCATTTT. The encoded protein is CAWSAQTNQPQHF.

This clone has a single count. The J gene is TRBJ2-7, the V gene TRBV4-1; 9 nucleotides agree with TRBD2. The CDR3 is made up of 14 amino acids. V lost 3 bases to trimming and J lost 5 bases; unmatched junction nucleotides: 5. Germline V gene lookup returns CDR1 MGHRA and CDR2 YSYEKL. CDR3 region: CASSQPGLAHEQYF. The CDR3 coding sequence is TGCGCCAGCAGCCAGCCGGGACTAGCCCACGAGCAGTACTTC.

The gene calls are TRBV9 and TRBJ1-5; tentatively, D is TRBD1 (6 bases). V was trimmed by 1 base and J by 4 bases, leaving 21 bases between them. Germline CDR1 reads SGDLS; CDR2 reads YYNGEE. The CDR3 totals 18 residues. The CDR3 spells CASSVLTDRYIENQPQHF. CDR3 sequence (DNA): TGTGCCAGCAGCGTACTCACTGACAGGTATATCGAGAATCAGCCCCAGCATTTT.

The chain couples TRBV11-1 to TRBJ1-1, with 11 nucleotides matching TRBD1. In germline, CDR1 is SGHAT, CDR2 FQDESV (reference sequence). Unmatched junction bases numbered 3, after V lost 4 bases and J lost 5 bases. This CDR3 has 14 residues. CDR3 bases: TGTGCCAGCAGCTCGGGACAGGGGGTAACTGAAGCTTTCTTT. Translation gives CASSSGQGVTEAFF.

This chain connects TRBV15 to TRBJ1-2, with D possibly being TRBD1 (6 bases). The CDR3 has 13 amino acids. In germline, CDR1 is LNHNV, CDR2 YYDKDF (reference sequence). V lost 11 bases and J 2 bases, leaving 15 bases between the germline ends. The CDR3 protein is CAVGGGRNYGYTF. In DNA, the CDR3 is TGTGCCGTTGGCGGGGGCAGGAACTATGGCTACACCTTC.

V and J are TRBV6-5 and TRBJ2-1; D uncertain. CDR1 and CDR2 from the germline V gene are MNHEY and SVGAGI. The V end was cut by 5 bases, the J end by 5 bases, with 13 bases between. The CDR3 contains 14 residues. CDR3 DNA: TGTGCCAGCAGTCCCTATGTCTGGGACAATGAGCAGTTCTTC. Translation: CASSPYVWDNEQFF.

This clone was recorded once. V usage is TRBV27 and J usage is TRBJ1-5; 7 positions agree with TRBD1. The length of the CDR3 is 14 residues. The junction had 7 bases not matched to a gene; V was cut back by 5 bases and J by 6 bases. The germline gives CDR1 MNHEY, CDR2 SMNVEV (reference sequence). DNA of the CDR3: TGTGCCAGCAGTCAAACAGGGGATAGTCAGCCCCAGCATTTT. This gives the protein CASSQTGDSQPQHF.

This clone was observed a single time. The J gene is TRBJ2-7, the V gene TRBV19, with D unclear. The ends were cut back, 2 bases at V and 3 bases at J, with 11 bases in the middle. CDR1 is LNHDA and CDR2 is SQIVND in the germline V gene (reference sequence). The CDR3 is made up of 14 amino acids. CDR3 amino acids: CASSITGNSYEQYF. In DNA form, the CDR3 reads TGTGCCAGTAGTATAACCGGAAATAGCTACGAGCAGTACTTC.

V gene TRBV28 combines with J gene TRBJ2-1; 8 positions agree with TRBD2. With V trimmed by 5 bases and J by 5 bases, 14 bases remained unmatched. Germline V gives CDR1 MDHEN, CDR2 SYDVKM. This CDR3 has 17 residues. CDR3 nucleotides: TGTGCCAGCAGTCCTAACCAGGGACTAGTCGCCCACAATGAGCAGTTCTTC. Translated: CASSPNQGLVAHNEQFF.

This clone appeared once. The rearrangement links TRBV7-2 to TRBJ2-7; 10 bases fit TRBD1. J lost 6 bases, V lost 4 bases, and 3 bases had no gene match. The germline CDR1 and CDR2 sequences are SGHTA and FQGNSA. This CDR3 is built from 13 residues. This CDR3 is CASSWDRGTEQYF. The CDR3 DNA is TGTGCCAGCAGCTGGGACAGGGGAACCGAGCAGTACTTC.

The chain carries TRBV9 and TRBJ2-2; D gene uncertain. Germline V gene data show CDR1 as SGDLS and CDR2 as YYNGEE. The V end was cut by 4 bases, the J end by 5 bases, with 12 bases between. CDR3 length: 14 residues. CDR3: CASSPWTDTGELFF. The CDR3 coding sequence is TGTGCCAGCAGCCCCTGGACGGATACCGGGGAGCTGTTTTTT.

The J gene is TRBJ1-1, the V gene TRBV30; TRBD1 agrees at 10 bases. The CDR3 consists of 15 residues. Per germline, CDR1 GTSNPN and CDR2 SVGIG (reference sequence). With V trimmed by 3 bases and J by 1 base, 5 bases remained unmatched. The chain's CDR3 is CAWREGQGPNTEAFF. The CDR3 DNA follows: TGTGCCTGGAGGGAGGGACAGGGGCCGAACACTGAAGCTTTCTTT.

This clone was detected only once. CDR3 sequence: CASSEALGQGHKTFF. The CDR3, as DNA: TGTGCCAGCAGTGAAGCGTTGGGGCAGGGGCATAAGACTTTCTTT. This sequence joins TRBV6-1 and TRBJ1-1; tentatively, D is TRBD1 (6 bases). In germline, CDR1 is MNHNS, CDR2 SASEGT. This CDR3 comprises 15 residues. The ends were cut back, 0 bases at V and 12 bases at J, with 20 bases in the middle.

The V call is TRBV10-2, the J call TRBJ2-7; D gene ambiguous. Germline lookup yields CDR1 WSHSY and CDR2 SAAADI. The V end was cut by 3 bases, the J end by 0 bases, with 3 bases between. The CDR3 is 12 residues long. The CDR3 coding sequence is TGCGCCAGCAGTGACCCCTCCTACGAGCAGTACTTC. This translates into CASSDPSYEQYF.

The chain links TRBV4-1 to TRBJ2-1; possible D gene TRBD2, 6 bases. V shed 0 bases and J shed 9 bases, with 9 bases lying between them. Germline V gene data show CDR1 as MGHRA and CDR2 as YSYEKL. CDR3 length: 13 residues. CDR3 DNA: TGCGCCAGCAGCCAAGAAGGGCGGGGTGAGCAGTTCTTC. Translating gives CASSQEGRGEQFF.

The chain employs TRBV13 and TRBJ2-3, with 14 positions matching TRBD2. The CDR3 covers 17 residues. Germline V lookup: CDR1 PRHDT, CDR2 FYEKMQ (reference sequence). Trimming at V came to 3 bases and at J to 3 bases, leaving 5 bases not matched to a gene. In nucleotides, the CDR3 is TGTGCCAGCAGCTTTTTGGGACTAGCGGGAGATACAGATACGCAGTATTTT. Encoded protein: CASSFLGLAGDTDTQYF.

This rearrangement joins TRBV11-2 to TRBJ1-1, with a weak D call TRBD1 (6 bases). The V gene lost 7 bases and the J gene lost 5 bases, with 11 bases spanning the gap. This CDR3 has 12 amino acids. In germline, CDR1 is SGHAT, CDR2 FQNNGV. The CDR3 DNA reads TGTGCCAGCACCCGTCAGGGGACTGAAGCTTTCTTT. This encodes CASTRQGTEAFF.

V usage is TRBV6-5 and J usage is TRBJ1-2; D gene uncertain. The germline gives CDR1 MNHEY, CDR2 SVGAGI. CDR3 size: 15 residues. V lost 6 bases and J lost 0, with 14 bases in between. In DNA, the CDR3 is TGTGCCAGCAGCGATCCCCGCGTCGCTAACTATGGCTACACCTTC. Translating it yields CASSDPRVANYGYTF.

This clone ranks as medium-sized. This CDR3 is CSPALGNEQFF. CDR3 bases: TGCAGCCCCGCTCTCGGGAATGAGCAGTTCTTC. V usage is TRBV29-1 and J usage is TRBJ2-1; the D is unclear. From germline, CDR1 is SQVTM and CDR2 ANQGSEA. CDR3 length: 11 residues. V lost 8 bases to trimming and J lost 7 bases, with 12 bases between them.

The chain joins TRBV12-5 to TRBJ2-1; 7 nucleotides agree with TRBD2. Germline V gene data show CDR1 as LGHNT and CDR2 as FRNRAP. The CDR3 is 16 residues long. V gave up 0 bases and J gave up 3 bases; unmatched junction bases: 5. CDR3 sequence (DNA): TGTGCTAGTGGTTTGGTATTGGCTAGCGGCTACAATGAGCAGTTCTTC. Protein sequence: CASGLVLASGYNEQFF. The full variable domain, in which reference TRBV12-5 and TRBJ2-1 provide the parts outside the CDR3, is DARVTQTPRHKVTEMGQEVTMRCQPILGHNTVFWYRQTMMQGLELLAYFRNRAPLDDSGMPKDRFSAEMPDATLATLKIQPSEPRDSAVYFCASGLVLASGYNEQFFGPGTRLTVL.